The rows below give T cell receptor beta chains drawn from one sample of a study of post-analysis software for immune sequencing data. Using its own MiXCR run on the PCR reads, TCRdb lists one record per CDR3 protein. Among about 820,000 distinct CDR3 sequences listed, 53% were seen once. Sequencing was carried out using blood. The receptor source for this set is a girl aged 5 to 17 with multiple sclerosis. The CDR3 runs from the conserved cysteine through the conserved F or W. Fields, in order: J gene, clone size, V gene, D gene, CDR3 protein, CDR3 DNA. D genes are given only for firm matches. Clone sizes are given selectively: once, few, many, or a class where the clone is expanded.

>TRBJ2-1|few|TRBV13|NA
CASSLRTALSSYNEQFF
TGTGCCAGCAGCTTGCGTACGGCTTTAAGCTCCTACAATGAGCAGTTCTTC
>TRBJ1-2|NA|TRBV12-3/TRBV12-4|NA
CASRAGTAINMDGYTF
TGTGCCAGCAGGGCCGGGACGGCGATAAACATGGATGGCTACACCTTC
>TRBJ2-3|NA|TRBV5-1|NA
CASSTRRGQFPQYF
TGCGCCAGCAGCACCCGGAGGGGGCAGTTCCCGCAGTATTTT
>TRBJ2-3|NA|TRBV7-8|NA
CASSHDSHTDTQYF
TGTGCCAGCAGCCACGACTCGCACACAGATACGCAGTATTTT
>TRBJ2-1|once|TRBV10-3|NA
CAISRDGGGNEQFF
TGTGCCATCAGTCGGGACGGAGGGGGCAATGAGCAGTTCTTC
>TRBJ1-2|few|TRBV29-1|NA
CSAQGYGYTF
TGCAGCGCTCAGGGGTATGGTTACACCTTC
>TRBJ2-3|NA|TRBV7-7|NA
CASSLDYGSTDTQYF
TGTGCTAGCAGCTTAGATTACGGGAGTACAGATACGCAGTATTTT
>TRBJ1-2|NA|TRBV7-3|NA
CASSPTGQTNYGYTF
TGTGCCAGCAGCCCCACCGGACAGACAAACTATGGCTACACCTTC
>TRBJ2-4|NA|TRBV29-1|NA
CSVASGIQYF
TGCAGCGTTGCAAGTGGCATTCAGTACTTC
>TRBJ2-3|NA|TRBV7-7|TRBD1
CASSQRPGQPTDTQYF
TGTGCTAGCAGCCAACGTCCGGGACAGCCCACAGATACGCAGTATTTT
>TRBJ2-7|few|TRBV6-2/TRBV6-3|NA
CASSYGDNSYEQYF
TGTGCCAGCAGTTACGGGGACAACTCCTACGAGCAGTACTTC